This T cell receptor beta chain was captured in a study of blood T cell repertoires in COVID-19. Germline CDR1 reads SGDLS; CDR2 reads YYNGEE. Trimming took 7 bases from V and 2 from J; bases not matched to a gene: 0. The CDR3 spans 13 residues. Profiled with immunoSEQ multiplex PCR; TCRdb holds only in-frame clones, not every one. Here the sample spans 250,000 to 300,000 clones, roughly 86% being singletons. This chain uses TRBV9 with TRBJ2-1; 10 bases are a match to TRBD2. This TCR derives from a man aged 18 to 30 with active or convalescent COVID-19. Material: peripheral blood. CDR3 nucleotides: TGTGCCAGCGGGACTAGCGCCTACAATGAGCAGTTCTTC. Encoded protein: CASGTSAYNEQFF.